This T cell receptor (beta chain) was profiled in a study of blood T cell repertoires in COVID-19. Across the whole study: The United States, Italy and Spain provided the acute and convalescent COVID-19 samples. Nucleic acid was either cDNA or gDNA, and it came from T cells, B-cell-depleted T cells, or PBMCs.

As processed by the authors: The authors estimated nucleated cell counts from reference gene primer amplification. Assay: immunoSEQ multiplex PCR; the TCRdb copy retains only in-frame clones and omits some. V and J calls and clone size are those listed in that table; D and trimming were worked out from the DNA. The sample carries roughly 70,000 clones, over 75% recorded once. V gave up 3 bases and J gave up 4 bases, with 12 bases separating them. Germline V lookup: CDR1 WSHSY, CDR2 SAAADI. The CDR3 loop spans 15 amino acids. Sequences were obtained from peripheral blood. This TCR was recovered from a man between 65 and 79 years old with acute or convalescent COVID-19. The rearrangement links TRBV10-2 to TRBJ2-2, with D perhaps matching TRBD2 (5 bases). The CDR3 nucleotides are TGCGCCAGCAGTGATAAGAGGGAGAGCACCGGGGAGCTGTTTTTT. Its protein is CASSDKRESTGELFF.